This T cell receptor (beta chain) comes out of a study of T-cell memory formation after mild COVID-19. Across the whole study: For the most part, TCR clusters were specific to one donor.

This clonotype was recorded a few times. This CDR3 region has 13 residues. The V end was cut by 10 bases, the J end by 5 bases, with 16 bases between. In TCRdb, the 5' RACE reads were re-called with MiXCR into one record per CDR3 protein. Of about 110,000 distinct CDR3 sequences listed, approximately 15% were seen once; the top ten hold around 28%. This sequence originates from an adult woman who had mild COVID-19 (a few samples of this study predate the infection). Cell type and time point are not known. Sequencing was done on a sample of PBMCs or a T cell subset sorted from them (not recorded which). This chain links TRBV12-3 or TRBV12-4 with TRBJ2-3; the D gene could be TRBD1 or TRBD2 (5 bases each). This CDR3 is CATRGPLRDTQYF. The CDR3 nucleotides read TGTGCCACTCGGGGACCTTTGAGAGATACGCAGTATTTT.